This T cell receptor beta chain is from a study of T cells in Graves' hyperthyroidism and ophthalmopathy. General study findings and limits: Blood held most thyroid clonotypes expanded above 0.001 frequency. Ophthalmopathy onset followed model prediction by a median approximately 7 months.

Regarding this clonotype: Its specificity is unknown.

Amplified TCR beta CDR3 regions derived from RNA transcripts. A first-round RT-PCR of the TCR CDR3 used the HTBI primer set. TCRdb independently ran MiXCR on the multiplex PCR reads; one entry per CDR3 protein. The repertoire holds approximately 58,000 distinct CDR3 sequences, with roughly 50% as singletons. The CDR3 consists of 16 residues. V lost 4 bases and J lost 3, with 18 bases in between. Germline V lookup: CDR1 LNHNV, CDR2 YYDKDF (reference sequence). A patient was excluded if there was uncontrolled infection, other autoimmune disease, pregnancy or lactation. This receptor was taken from a woman in her 30s with Graves' ophthalmopathy. This chain uses TRBV15 with TRBJ2-5, with unresolved D. The sequencing sample was made of blood. CDR3 sequence (DNA): TGTGCCACCAGCAAATCATCTGACGCAAGCGAAGAGACCCAGTACTTC. Protein product: CATSKSSDASEETQYF.